Following are 30 T cell receptor beta chains from one sample sequenced in a study of chemoradiotherapy in HPV16-positive cancers. Here immunoSEQ multiplex PCR was the method, and the copy in TCRdb shows in-frame clones only, minus some. The sample lists fewer than 13,000 clones, around 82% occurring once. Specimen: blood, collected from a patient who underwent chemoradiotherapy. These TCRs come from a human donor with HPV-associated anogenital cancer.

This clone has only a few counts. The genes are TRBV6-6 and TRBJ1-2, with D perhaps matching TRBD1 (6 bases). V gave up 6 bases and J gave up 4 bases, with 9 bases separating them. Germline V gives CDR1 MNHNY, CDR2 SVGAGI (reference sequence). The CDR3 extends over 12 amino acids. The CDR3 DNA reads TGTGCCAGCAGCCGGGACACCTATGGCTACACCTTC. The encoded protein is CASSRDTYGYTF.

The chain couples TRBV18 to TRBJ1-4, with a tentative D call TRBD1 (5 bases). CDR1 and CDR2 from the germline V gene are KGHSH and LQKENI. V lost 3 bases, J lost 4 bases, and 9 bases lay in between. CDR3 length: 14 residues. CDR3 loop: CASSPRANNEKLFF. The DNA of the CDR3 is TGTGCCAGCTCACCCAGGGCAAATAATGAAAAACTGTTTTTT.

The chain is built from TRBV4-2 and TRBJ1-2; D is ambiguous. The CDR3 loop spans 15 amino acids. Per the germline V gene, CDR1 is LGHNA and CDR2 is YNFKEQ. Deletions cut 0 bases from V and 0 bases from J, with 8 bases between. This chain's CDR3 is CASSQDRAANYGYTF. The CDR3 DNA follows: TGTGCCAGCAGCCAAGACCGGGCAGCTAACTATGGCTACACCTTC.

This clone was counted a few times. The rearrangement links TRBV9 to TRBJ1-3, with 8 nucleotides matching TRBD1. V lost 4 bases, J lost 0 bases, and 15 bases stayed unmatched. CDR3 length: 19 residues. CDR1 and CDR2 (germline): SGDLS, YYNGEE. The CDR3 DNA reads as TGTGCCAGCAGCCCCAGACAGGGGAGGAGGGCTTTCTCTGGAAACACCATATATTTT. Translation gives CASSPRQGRRAFSGNTIYF.

A note on this clone: This specimen includes other DNA sequences encoding the same CDR3. The chain employs TRBV7-9 and TRBJ1-1, with D possibly being TRBD1 (5 bases). Germline assignment: CDR1 SEHNR and CDR2 FQNEAQ (reference sequence). Trimming left V 5 bases short and J 1 base short, with 8 bases between. The length of the CDR3 is 13 residues. Here the CDR3 reads CASSPTGNTEAFF. DNA of the CDR3: TGTGCCAGCAGCCCTACAGGGAACACTGAAGCTTTCTTT.

This clone was seen just once. J is TRBJ1-2 and V is TRBV5-4, with TRBD1 identical over 9 bases. Trimming cost V 0 bases and J 4 bases; bases outside gene matches: 4. CDR1 is SGHNT, CDR2 YYREEE, per germline (reference sequence). The CDR3 is 15 residues long. The CDR3, as DNA: TGTGCCAGCAGCTTGGAAACAGGGGGCCCCTATGGCTACACCTTC. Residues: CASSLETGGPYGYTF.

The V call is TRBV13, the J call TRBJ2-3; weak D call: TRBD2 (7 bases). This CDR3 is built from 16 residues. Germline V gene sequence: CDR1 PRHDT, CDR2 FYEKMQ (reference sequence). V shed 5 bases and J shed 2 bases, with 17 bases lying between them. CDR3 amino acids: CASSHVGGAPTDTQYF. CDR3 nucleotide sequence: TGTGCCAGCAGCCACGTGGGGGGGGCGCCCACAGATACGCAGTATTTT.

The chain is built from TRBV19 and TRBJ2-7, with 9 bases fitting TRBD1. CDR3 length: 15 residues. The V and J ends lost 7 bases and 1 base, in that order; junction bases with no gene match: 8. The germline CDR1 and CDR2 sequences are LNHDA and SQIVND (reference sequence). This CDR3 reads CASTIGTGPSYEQYF. Here the CDR3 DNA reads TGTGCCAGTACCATAGGGACAGGGCCATCCTACGAGCAGTACTTC.

This sequence joins TRBV18 and TRBJ2-1; unclear D gene. Germline assignment: CDR1 KGHSH and CDR2 LQKENI. The CDR3 covers 12 residues. V dropped 3 bases and J dropped 12 bases, with 12 bases sitting between them. The DNA of the CDR3 is TGTGCCAGCTCACCTAGAGACGAGGTGCAGTTCTTC. This encodes CASSPRDEVQFF.

This chain uses TRBV7-2 with TRBJ2-3; perhaps TRBD2 as D (6 bases). Germline V gene data show CDR1 as SGHTA and CDR2 as FQGNSA. The CDR3 contains 16 residues. The V gene lost 7 bases and the J gene lost 1 base, with 18 bases spanning the gap. DNA for the CDR3: TGTGCCAGCACCCTTAGCCCGGGGGAGGGCACAGATACGCAGTATTTT. It translates to CASTLSPGEGTDTQYF.

J is TRBJ2-3 and V is TRBV4-2, with D hard to call. The germline V and J ends were trimmed by 2 bases and 4 bases, with 22 bases remaining between them. Germline lookup yields CDR1 LGHNA and CDR2 YNFKEQ. This CDR3 has 18 amino acids. This CDR3 is CASSQTTIPGQKADTQYF. Here the CDR3 DNA reads TGTGCCAGCAGCCAAACTACCATCCCGGGCCAAAAGGCAGATACGCAGTATTTT.

This clone was observed a single time. This chain links TRBV6-5 with TRBJ2-7; D possibly corresponds to TRBD2 (7 bases). CDR3 length: 14 amino acids. V dropped 2 bases and J dropped 3 bases, with 11 bases sitting between them. Germline lookup yields CDR1 MNHEY and CDR2 SVGAGI. CDR3 in amino acids: CASSYGGGGYEQYF. The DNA for the CDR3 is TGTGCCAGCAGTTACGGGGGGGGCGGCTACGAGCAGTACTTC.

V gene TRBV11-3 combines with J gene TRBJ1-4; 10 bases align to TRBD1. The CDR3 extends over 17 amino acids. Looked up from germline, CDR1 is SGHNT and CDR2 is YENEEA. V was clipped by 5 bases and J by 4 bases; unmatched bases: 10. The DNA of the CDR3 is TGTGCCAGCAGCGCCCGGGACAGGGGTCCCCTTAATGAAAAACTGTTTTTT. Protein product: CASSARDRGPLNEKLFF.

This chain joins TRBV6-5 and TRBJ1-2; D is undetermined. Germline V gene lookup returns CDR1 MNHEY and CDR2 SVGAGI. V lost 8 bases and J lost 7, with 20 bases in between. The CDR3 is made up of 14 amino acids. The CDR3 reads CASRIRGEQSGYTF. CDR3 nucleotides: TGTGCCAGCCGTATACGGGGTGAACAAAGTGGCTACACCTTC.

V gene TRBV6-4 combines with J gene TRBJ2-5; 10 bases are a match to TRBD2. Germline V lookup: CDR1 MRHNA, CDR2 SNTAGT. Trimming cost V 0 bases and J 2 bases; bases outside gene matches: 0. CDR3 length: 15 residues. The DNA for the CDR3 is TGTGCCAGCAGTGACTCTAGCGGGGGGCAAGAGACCCAGTACTTC. Residues: CASSDSSGGQETQYF.

The chain joins TRBV5-4 to TRBJ1-2; TRBD1 agrees at 9 bases. V dropped 0 bases and J dropped 4; count of bases not matched to a gene: 10. This CDR3 contains 17 residues. Germline V gives CDR1 SGHNT, CDR2 YYREEE (reference sequence). The CDR3 DNA is TGTGCCAGCAGCTTGGAGAACAGGGGGCGAGGTGCCTATGGCTACACCTTC. Translation gives CASSLENRGRGAYGYTF.

V gene TRBV19 combines with J gene TRBJ1-5, with D unresolved. CDR1 and CDR2 from the germline V gene are LNHDA and SQIVND (reference sequence). The CDR3 is made up of 12 amino acids. Trimming took off 7 bases at V and 2 bases at J, with 6 bases between the two ends. The CDR3 DNA reads TGTGCCAGTAAGGGCGGCAATCAGCCCCAGCATTTT. This gives the protein CASKGGNQPQHF. Looking up the rest from reference TRBV19 and TRBJ1-5 gives the full variable domain: DGGITQSPKYLFRKEGQNVTLSCEQNLNHDAMYWYRQDPGQGLRLIYYSQIVNDFQKGDIAEGYSVSREKKESFPLTVTSAQKNPTAFYLCASKGGNQPQHFGDGTRLSIL.

The V call is TRBV13, the J call TRBJ1-2; no clear D. V was shortened by 3 bases and J by 2 bases, with 10 bases between the two germline ends. Germline V gene sequence: CDR1 PRHDT, CDR2 FYEKMQ (reference sequence). This CDR3 contains 14 residues. CDR3 DNA: TGTGCCAGCAGCTTCCGGTCAGGAAACTATGGCTACACCTTC. Translation gives CASSFRSGNYGYTF.

This clone was seen a few times. This chain connects TRBV19 to TRBJ1-5; 7 bases align to TRBD1. Losses at the gene ends were 7 bases for V and 4 bases for J; bases not matched to a gene: 13. Germline V CDR1 and CDR2: LNHDA, SQIVND (reference sequence). The CDR3 is made up of 16 amino acids. CDR3 in amino acids: CASTDRSGAGNQPQHF. In DNA form, the CDR3 reads TGTGCCAGTACGGACAGGTCGGGGGCAGGGAATCAGCCCCAGCATTTT.

The chain uses TRBV6-5 and TRBJ2-5; 7 nucleotides agree with TRBD1. The CDR3 runs to 15 residues. V gave up 4 bases and J gave up 7 bases; unmatched junction bases: 12. Germline-derived CDR1 and CDR2 are MNHEY and SVGAGI. The chain's CDR3 is CASSSQGVAGGTQYF. CDR3 DNA: TGTGCCAGCAGTTCCCAGGGGGTTGCAGGGGGGACCCAGTACTTC.

This chain links TRBV19 with TRBJ1-5, with 7 bases that match TRBD1. The V gene end was trimmed by 6 bases and the J gene end by 1 base; junction bases not matched to a gene: 9. Germline CDR1 reads LNHDA; CDR2 reads SQIVND (reference sequence). This CDR3 contains 16 residues. The CDR3 DNA sequence: TGTGCCAGTAGCATGCGGGGACAGTGGAGCAATCAGCCCCAGCATTTT. This gives the protein CASSMRGQWSNQPQHF.

The chain couples TRBV11-2 to TRBJ1-5; 8 bases map to TRBD1. This CDR3 has 14 residues. Germline V gene data show CDR1 as SGHAT and CDR2 as FQNNGV. V was pared by 5 bases and J by 2 bases, with 2 bases of the junction left unmatched. CDR3 in amino acids: CASSTTGGNQPQHF. CDR3 DNA sequence: TGTGCCAGCAGCACGACAGGGGGCAATCAGCCCCAGCATTTT.

This clone has just a few counts. This chain links TRBV19 with TRBJ1-2; D possibly corresponds to TRBD1 (6 bases). The CDR3 covers 14 residues. Germline-derived CDR1 and CDR2 are LNHDA and SQIVND (reference sequence). The V and J ends lost 5 bases and 8 bases respectively, with 18 bases between them. The DNA for the CDR3 is TGTGCCAGTAGTGTGACCGGGACATTAAACGGCTACACCTTC. It specifies CASSVTGTLNGYTF.

The chain couples TRBV7-8 to TRBJ1-4; D is perhaps TRBD1 (5 bases). CDR3 length equals 18 residues. Germline loops: CDR1 SGHVS, CDR2 FQNEAQ. V lost 5 bases and J 4 bases, leaving 23 bases between the germline ends. The CDR3 sequence: CASSDADSPLTFNEKLFF. The CDR3 DNA reads as TGTGCCAGCAGCGACGCTGACAGTCCCCTTACGTTTAATGAAAAACTGTTTTTT.

The chain is built from TRBV11-2 and TRBJ2-7; 7 bases align to TRBD1. Germline V CDR1 and CDR2: SGHAT, FQNNGV. V shed 7 bases, J shed 5 bases, and the junction held 11 bases outside the gene matches. CDR3 length: 14 residues. CDR3 sequence: CASTAPRQGDEQYF. CDR3 nucleotide sequence: TGTGCCAGCACCGCCCCACGACAGGGCGACGAGCAGTACTTC.

The rearrangement uses TRBV7-9 and TRBJ1-4, with D possibly TRBD1 on 5 matching bases. The CDR3 consists of 14 residues. Germline values: CDR1 SEHNR, CDR2 FQNEAQ (reference sequence). Trimming left V 7 bases short and J 6 bases short, with 15 bases between. The CDR3 nucleotides read TGTGCCAGCACTGGGAGGGGAGAGGATGAAAAACTGTTTTTT. As protein: CASTGRGEDEKLFF.

This clone was seen a single time. This chain connects TRBV19 to TRBJ1-5, with TRBD1 matching over 7 bases. Germline trimming cut 4 bases from V and 7 bases from J; bases unmatched to any gene: 4. Germline assignment: CDR1 LNHDA and CDR2 SQIVND (reference sequence). The CDR3 has 13 residues. The CDR3 loop reads CASSRTGAQPQHF. Written as DNA, the CDR3 is TGTGCCAGTAGTAGGACAGGCGCCCAGCCCCAGCATTTT. The full variable domain, rest sourced from reference TRBV19 and TRBJ1-5, is DGGITQSPKYLFRKEGQNVTLSCEQNLNHDAMYWYRQDPGQGLRLIYYSQIVNDFQKGDIAEGYSVSREKKESFPLTVTSAQKNPTAFYLCASSRTGAQPQHFGDGTRLSIL.

This clone was counted a single time. The V call is TRBV5-1, the J call TRBJ1-4, with D possibly matching TRBD1 (6 bases). V was shortened by 3 bases and J by 8 bases, with 14 bases between the two germline ends. CDR1 and CDR2 (germline): SGHRS, YFSETQ. CDR3 size: 14 residues. CDR3 protein: CASSSRGSDEKLFF. The CDR3 coding sequence is TGCGCCAGCAGCTCCAGGGGATCCGACGAAAAACTGTTTTTT.

In its sample, this clone was seen a few times. The rearrangement uses TRBV6-1 and TRBJ2-7; TRBD1 or TRBD2 may be the D gene (6 bases each). This CDR3 contains 15 residues. With 7 bases removed from V and 0 bases from J, the gap between germline ends came to 16 bases. Germline CDR1 and CDR2: MNHNS and SASEGT. The CDR3 DNA reads TGTGCCAGCAAAGGAGGGGCAGGGGCCTCCTACGAGCAGTACTTC. It translates to CASKGGAGASYEQYF.

The chain joins TRBV18 to TRBJ1-1; no clear D. Germline V gene data show CDR1 as KGHSH and CDR2 as LQKENI. The CDR3 is 13 residues long. Trimming removed 8 bases at V and 3 bases at J, with 13 bases between. The CDR3, as DNA: TGTGCCAGCAGTGAGGGCCCGGACACTGAAGCTTTCTTT. This gives the protein CASSEGPDTEAFF.